A single sample gave rise to the 17 T cell receptor beta chains below, sequenced in a study of blood T cell repertoires in COVID-19. Produced via immunoSEQ multiplex PCR; TCRdb's table is partial and in-frame only. The table has 35,000 or so clones, 70% to 90% seen once. Sample: peripheral blood. Source of these receptors: a man aged 65-85 years with acute or convalescent COVID-19.

This chain uses TRBV15 with TRBJ1-5; D perhaps matches TRBD1 (6 bases). The V and J ends lost 3 bases and 11 bases respectively, with 17 bases between them. In germline, CDR1 is LNHNV, CDR2 YYDKDF (reference sequence). The CDR3 runs 14 residues. CDR3 residues: CATSRGAEGGAQHF. CDR3 nucleotides: TGTGCCACCAGCAGGGGGGCAGAAGGGGGGGCCCAGCATTTT.

J is TRBJ2-7 and V is TRBV12-3 or TRBV12-4, with a tentative D call TRBD2 (5 bases). The CDR3 has 13 amino acids. The V and J ends lost 5 bases and 1 base respectively, with 9 bases between them. CDR3 sequence (DNA): TGTGCCAGCAGTCCGCCGGGGTCCTACGAGCAGTACTTC. Its protein is CASSPPGSYEQYF.

The gene calls are TRBV5-1 and TRBJ1-2, with 9 bases lining up with TRBD1. This CDR3 has 15 amino acids. The junction had 5 bases not matched to a gene; V was cut back by 1 base and J by 4 bases. Germline lookup yields CDR1 SGHRS and CDR2 YFSETQ. In DNA form, the CDR3 reads TGCGCCAGCAGCTTGCGGACAGGGGAGGGCTATGGCTACACCTTC. Translation: CASSLRTGEGYGYTF.

The chain uses TRBV19 and TRBJ1-5; D gene uncertain. There are 14 residues in the CDR3. The germline V and J ends were trimmed by 5 bases and 0 bases, with 8 bases remaining between them. CDR1 and CDR2 (germline): LNHDA, SQIVND (reference sequence). Here the CDR3 reads CASSQSYSNQPQHF. In DNA, the CDR3 is TGTGCCAGTAGTCAGTCTTATAGCAATCAGCCCCAGCATTTT. The full variable domain, rest sourced from reference TRBV19 and TRBJ1-5, is DGGITQSPKYLFRKEGQNVTLSCEQNLNHDAMYWYRQDPGQGLRLIYYSQIVNDFQKGDIAEGYSVSREKKESFPLTVTSAQKNPTAFYLCASSQSYSNQPQHFGDGTRLSIL.

This clone was recorded a few times. The chain combines TRBV18 with TRBJ1-5; D might be TRBD1 (6 bases). The ends were cut back, 3 bases at V and 9 bases at J, with 18 bases in the middle. Germline CDR1 reads KGHSH; CDR2 reads LQKENI. The CDR3 loop spans 15 amino acids. The CDR3, as DNA: TGTGCCAGCTCACCCCCGAGGACAGTCCTACGGCCCCAGCATTTT. It codes for CASSPPRTVLRPQHF.

The chain links TRBV12-3 or TRBV12-4 to TRBJ1-5; possibly TRBD1 for D (6 bases). With 5 bases removed from V and 6 bases from J, the gap between germline ends came to 11 bases. This CDR3 has 13 residues. In DNA form, the CDR3 reads TGTGCCAGCAGTCCCACAGGGTTTCAGCCCCAGCATTTT. Translation gives CASSPTGFQPQHF.

V is TRBV5-1 and J is TRBJ1-1; a weak D match, TRBD1 (6 bases). This CDR3 is 14 amino acids long. Trimming took off 0 bases at V and 10 bases at J, with 16 bases between the two ends. Germline V CDR1 and CDR2: SGHRS, YFSETQ. CDR3 protein: CASSLEGWGHGAFF. DNA for the CDR3: TGCGCCAGCAGCTTGGAGGGATGGGGACATGGAGCTTTCTTT.

The chain employs TRBV11-1 and TRBJ2-1; the match to TRBD2 covers 9 bases. After removal of 1 base from V and 6 bases from J, the junction contained 7 bases not matched to a gene. This CDR3 has 16 residues. Germline V CDR1 and CDR2: SGHAT, FQDESV (reference sequence). Here the CDR3 DNA reads TGTGCCAGCAGCTTAGGTGCGGGAGGGCTCAGCAATGAGCAGTTCTTC. Protein sequence: CASSLGAGGLSNEQFF.

This clone was observed a few times. J is TRBJ1-1 and V is TRBV5-6; 7 nucleotides line up with TRBD1. V was pared by 4 bases and J by 4 bases, with 7 bases of the junction left unmatched. The CDR3 is 14 amino acids. The germline CDR1 and CDR2 sequences are SGHDT and YYEEEE. CDR3 bases: TGTGCCAGCAGCCGACAGGGTGGTGGCACTGAAGCTTTCTTT. It is translated as CASSRQGGGTEAFF. The full variable domain, with the rest looked up from reference TRBV5-6 and TRBJ1-1, is DAGVTQSPTHLIKTRGQQVTLRCSPKSGHDTVSWYQQALGQGPQFIFQYYEEEERQRGNFPDRFSGHQFPNYSSELNVNALLLGDSALYLCASSRQGGGTEAFFGQGTRLTVV.

The CDR3 reads CASSVSFSSYNEQFF. CDR3 coding DNA: TGTGCCAGCAGCGTATCCTTCAGCTCCTACAATGAGCAGTTCTTC. The V gene is TRBV5-4, the J gene TRBJ2-1; D unclear. V was shortened by 4 bases and J by 0 bases, with 11 bases between the two germline ends. Germline lookup yields CDR1 SGHNT and CDR2 YYREEE (reference sequence). The CDR3 sequence is 15 residues long. The full variable domain, in which reference TRBV5-4 and TRBJ2-1 provide the parts outside the CDR3, is ETGVTQSPTHLIKTRGQQVTLRCSSQSGHNTVSWYQQALGQGPQFIFQYYREEENGRGNFPPRFSGLQFPNYSSELNVNALELDDSALYLCASSVSFSSYNEQFFGPGTRLTVL.

The rearrangement uses TRBV6-1 and TRBJ2-1, with D uncertain. CDR3 size: 14 residues. Deletions cut 7 bases from V and 0 bases from J, with 10 bases between. Germline assignment: CDR1 MNHNS and CDR2 SASEGT. Here the CDR3 reads CASMARRSYNEQFF. The DNA for the CDR3 is TGTGCCAGCATGGCCAGGCGCTCCTACAATGAGCAGTTCTTC.

The CDR3 loop reads CASSPDPNQETQYF. DNA for the CDR3: TGCGCCAGCAGCCCAGACCCAAACCAAGAGACCCAGTACTTC. The rearrangement links TRBV4-1 to TRBJ2-5; D not certain. V was cut by 4 bases and J by 0 bases, with 9 bases left in between. This CDR3 contains 14 residues. Looked up from germline, CDR1 is MGHRA and CDR2 is YSYEKL.

This clone has only a few counts. The chain carries TRBV12-3 or TRBV12-4 and TRBJ1-5; D ambiguous. The CDR3 spans 13 residues. V lost 7 bases and J lost 6, with 13 bases in between. Here the CDR3 DNA reads TGTGCCAGCACTACCGCGGGGTTTCAGCCCCAGCATTTT. Its protein is CASTTAGFQPQHF.

This rearrangement joins TRBV29-1 to TRBJ2-5, with unresolved D. The CDR3 loop spans 13 amino acids. Between the trimmed V and J ends, which lost 0 bases and 4 bases, there was a span of 9 bases. CDR1 and CDR2 from the germline V gene are SQVTM and ANQGSEA. Written as DNA, the CDR3 is TGCAGCGTTGAAGATCGGGTGGGAGAGACCCAGTACTTC. Translated: CSVEDRVGETQYF.

The chain has TRBV7-2 and TRBJ2-1, with no clear D. The CDR3 extends over 14 amino acids. The germline V and J ends were trimmed by 1 base and 9 bases, with 13 bases remaining between them. CDR1 is SGHTA, CDR2 FQGNSA, per germline. Written as DNA, the CDR3 is TGTGCCAGCAGCTTAGGTGGAATCCAGGCTGAGCAGTTCTTC. Translated: CASSLGGIQAEQFF. Full variable domain (remainder filled in from reference TRBV7-2 and TRBJ2-1): GAGVSQSPSNKVTEKGKDVELRCDPISGHTALYWYRQSLGQGLEFLIYFQGNSAPDKSGLPSDRFSAERTGGSVSTLTIQRTQQEDSAVYLCASSLGGIQAEQFFGPGTRLTVL.

Concerning this clone: The junction does not match germline at one end; this may be a read error. The chain carries TRBV2 and TRBJ2-6; D is perhaps TRBD2 (5 bases). CDR1 SNHLY and CDR2 FYNNEI come from the germline V gene. CDR3 length: 15 residues. The CDR3 DNA is TGTGCCAGCAGCGAAGAGGCCCTAGCAGCCAACGTCCTGACTTTC. Amino acids: CASSEEALAANVLTF.

The rearrangement uses TRBV30 and TRBJ1-5; D is unclear. The V gene's germline CDR1 is GTSNPN and CDR2 SVGIG (reference sequence). Trimming cost V 2 bases and J 0 bases, with 8 bases left between them. The CDR3 has 14 amino acids. CDR3 protein: CAWSSTNSNQPQHF. The CDR3 DNA sequence: TGTGCCTGGAGTAGTACAAATAGCAATCAGCCCCAGCATTTT.